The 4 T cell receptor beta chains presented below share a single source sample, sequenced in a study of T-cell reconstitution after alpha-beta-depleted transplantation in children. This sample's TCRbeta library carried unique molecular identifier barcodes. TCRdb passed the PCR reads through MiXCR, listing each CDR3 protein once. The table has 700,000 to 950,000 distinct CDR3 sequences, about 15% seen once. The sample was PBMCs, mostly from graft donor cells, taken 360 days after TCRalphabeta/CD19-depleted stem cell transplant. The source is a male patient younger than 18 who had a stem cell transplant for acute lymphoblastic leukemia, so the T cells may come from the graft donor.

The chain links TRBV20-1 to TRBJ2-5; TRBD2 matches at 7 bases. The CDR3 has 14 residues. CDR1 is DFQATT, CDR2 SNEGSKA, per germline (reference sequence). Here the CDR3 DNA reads TGCAGCGCCCGCGGCGGGAGTCGGGGAGAGACCCAGTACTTC. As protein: CSARGGSRGETQYF.

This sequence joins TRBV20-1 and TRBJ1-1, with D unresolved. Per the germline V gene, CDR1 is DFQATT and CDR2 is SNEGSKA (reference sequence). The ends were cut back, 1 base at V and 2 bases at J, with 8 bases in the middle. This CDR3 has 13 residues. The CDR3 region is CSARAPANTEAFF. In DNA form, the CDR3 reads TGCAGTGCTAGAGCGCCAGCAAACACTGAAGCTTTCTTT.

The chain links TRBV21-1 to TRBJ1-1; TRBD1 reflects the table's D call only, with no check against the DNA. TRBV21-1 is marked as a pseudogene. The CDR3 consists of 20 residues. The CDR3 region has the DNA TGTGCCAGCAGCAATTGGGCGGGACAGGGTCGGCCTTTTCAGAACACTGAAGCTTTCTTT. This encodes CASSNWAGQGRPFQNTEAFF.

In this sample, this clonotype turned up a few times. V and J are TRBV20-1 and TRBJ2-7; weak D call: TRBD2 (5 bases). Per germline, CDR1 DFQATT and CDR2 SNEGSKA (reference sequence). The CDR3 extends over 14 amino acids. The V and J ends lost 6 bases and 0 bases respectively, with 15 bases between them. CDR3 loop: CSAGDVGNSYEQYF. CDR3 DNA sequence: TGCAGTGCGGGTGACGTCGGGAACTCCTACGAGCAGTACTTC.